The source of this TCR beta chain is a study of CD8 T cells in Susac syndrome. TCR beta sequencing covered blood CD8+ and CD4+ T cells. Isolation of CD8+ and CD4+ T cells was performed negatively, whereas enrichment of TEMRA cells was done by FACS. Reverse transcription of about 0.5 to 1 ug RNA was carried out with random hexamers. Multiplex immunoSEQ PCR targeted 54 Vbeta and 13 Jbeta TCR beta segments. Using its own MiXCR run on the immunoSEQ multiplex PCR reads, TCRdb lists one record per CDR3 protein. This table holds roughly 150,000 distinct CDR3 sequences, about 90% found once. The source is a human donor in good health. The specimen sequenced was CD4+ T cells from PBMCs.

CDR3 residues: CASRSRETQYF. The DNA of the CDR3 is TGTGCCAGCAGGTCCCGGGAGACCCAGTACTTC. The rearrangement joins TRBV2 to TRBJ2-5; D is unclear. CDR3 length equals 11 residues. Germline V gene data show CDR1 as SNHLY and CDR2 as FYNNEI. V gave up 6 bases and J gave up 5 bases, with 7 bases separating them.